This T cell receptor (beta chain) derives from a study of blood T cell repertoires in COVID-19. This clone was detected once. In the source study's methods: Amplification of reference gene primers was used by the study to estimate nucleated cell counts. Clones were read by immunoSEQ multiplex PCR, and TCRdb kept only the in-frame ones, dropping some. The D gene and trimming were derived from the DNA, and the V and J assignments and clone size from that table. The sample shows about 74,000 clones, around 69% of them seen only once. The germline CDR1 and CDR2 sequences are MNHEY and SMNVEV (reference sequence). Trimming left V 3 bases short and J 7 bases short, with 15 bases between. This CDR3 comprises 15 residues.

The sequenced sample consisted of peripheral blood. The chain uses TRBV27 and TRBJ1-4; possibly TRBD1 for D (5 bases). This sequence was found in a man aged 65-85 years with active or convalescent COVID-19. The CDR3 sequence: CASSFSGAVAEKLFF. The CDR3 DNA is TGTGCCAGCAGTTTTAGTGGGGCCGTGGCTGAAAAACTGTTTTTT.